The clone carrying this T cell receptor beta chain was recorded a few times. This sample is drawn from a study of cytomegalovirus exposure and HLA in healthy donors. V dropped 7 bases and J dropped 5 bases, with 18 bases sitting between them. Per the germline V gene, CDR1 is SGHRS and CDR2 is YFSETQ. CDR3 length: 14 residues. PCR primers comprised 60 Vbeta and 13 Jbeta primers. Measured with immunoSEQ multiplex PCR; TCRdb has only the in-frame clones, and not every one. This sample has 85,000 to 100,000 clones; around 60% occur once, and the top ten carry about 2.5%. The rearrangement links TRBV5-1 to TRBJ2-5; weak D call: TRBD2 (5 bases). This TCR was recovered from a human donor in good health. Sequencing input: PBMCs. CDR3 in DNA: TGCGCCAGCTCCCCCGGCGGTTGGGAGGAGACCCAGTACTTC. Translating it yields CASSPGGWEETQYF.